The present T cell receptor (beta chain) was sequenced within a study of cytomegalovirus exposure and HLA in healthy donors. Findings of the study overall: A later analysis linked a missense variant in DCLRE1C to the trimming of TCR beta V and J genes. TCR beta sequences reportedly predicted most subjects' HLA-A and HLA-B alleles accurately. In an earlier analysis, productive rearrangement rates for most beta V segments clustered near 87% or 30%.

A word on this clone: The antigen is not known.

CDR1 is SGHTA, CDR2 FQGNSA, per germline. The CDR3 spans 19 residues. J lost 1 base, V lost 1 base, and 5 bases had no gene match. Primers for the PCR totalled 60 Vbeta and 13 Jbeta. Method: immunoSEQ multiplex PCR; TCRdb's copy keeps in-frame clones and lacks some. This table has about 89,000 clones, about 85% appearing once. The TCR comes from a man aged 35 to 55 in good health and CMV-seropositive. Sequences were obtained from PBMCs. This sequence joins TRBV7-2 and TRBJ2-2; 14 bases are shared with TRBD2. The CDR3 here is CASSLVWTSGGKNTGELFF. DNA for the CDR3: TGTGCCAGCAGCTTAGTTTGGACTAGCGGGGGGAAGAACACCGGGGAGCTGTTTTTT.